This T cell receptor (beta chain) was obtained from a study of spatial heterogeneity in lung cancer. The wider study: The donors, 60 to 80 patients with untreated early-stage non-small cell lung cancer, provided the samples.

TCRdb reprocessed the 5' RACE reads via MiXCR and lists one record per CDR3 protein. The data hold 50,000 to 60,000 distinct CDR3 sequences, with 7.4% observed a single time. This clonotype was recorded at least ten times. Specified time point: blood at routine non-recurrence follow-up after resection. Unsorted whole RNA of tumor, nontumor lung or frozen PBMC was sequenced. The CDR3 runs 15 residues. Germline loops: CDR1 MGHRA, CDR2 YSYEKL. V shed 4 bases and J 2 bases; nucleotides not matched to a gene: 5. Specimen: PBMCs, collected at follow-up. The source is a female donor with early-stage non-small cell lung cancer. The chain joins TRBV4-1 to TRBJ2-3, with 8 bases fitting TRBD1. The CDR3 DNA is TGCGCCAGCAGCCCTGGACAGGGTCTCACAGATACGCAGTATTTT. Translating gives CASSPGQGLTDTQYF.